By share, the clone carrying this T cell receptor beta chain counts as medium-sized. This entry comes from a study of blood T cell repertoires in COVID-19. Study at large: Specimens from acute and convalescent COVID-19 originated in the United States, Italy and Spain. PBMCs, B-cell-depleted T cells, or T cells provided the cDNA or gDNA that made up the material.

Seattle researchers signed up patients amid active infection and tracked them longitudinally. Some clones are missing from TCRdb's copy, which holds only in-frame ones; the method was immunoSEQ multiplex PCR. The sample has tens of thousands of clones; 65% to 90% are singletons. This CDR3 spans 17 amino acids. The junction had 18 bases not matched to a gene; V was cut back by 7 bases and J by 6 bases. The germline gives CDR1 LNHDA, CDR2 SQIVND (reference sequence). Sequencing was done on a sample of peripheral blood. The TCR originated in a man in his fifties with COVID-19, enrolled during active disease. The J gene is TRBJ1-2, the V gene TRBV19; 9 positions match TRBD1. The CDR3 protein is CASIPLGVTGGKDGYTF. The CDR3 DNA reads as TGTGCCAGTATTCCCCTGGGGGTTACAGGGGGCAAGGATGGCTACACCTTC.